This T cell receptor (beta chain) was retrieved from a study of T-cell memory formation after mild COVID-19. Study conclusions and caveats: Clones that contracted from day 15 to 85 were balanced CD4/CD8, while later expanders leaned CD4+. There were some responding clones in pre-infection memory, which suggested that cross-reactive memory had joined.

The CDR3 is 17 residues long. Per germline, CDR1 SGHTA and CDR2 FQGTGA. Trimming took 1 base from V and 4 from J; bases not matched to a gene: 5. This clonotype appeared a few times. Its antigen is as yet unknown. TCRdb called the 5' RACE reads again in MiXCR, with one record for every CDR3 protein. The sample contains 410,000 or so distinct CDR3 sequences, under 25% of which appear only once. The chain links TRBV7-3 to TRBJ2-3, with 13 nucleotides matching TRBD2. The receptor was isolated from an adult woman who had mild COVID-19 (a few samples of this study predate the infection). Cell type and time point are not known. Input material: PBMCs or a T cell subset sorted from them (not recorded which). The CDR3 protein is CASSLRAGLAGADTQYF. The CDR3 region has the DNA TGTGCCAGCAGCTTAAGAGCAGGACTAGCGGGAGCAGATACGCAGTATTTT.